This paragraph covers one TCR beta chain sequence. This sample is drawn from a study of shared clonotypes between healthy human individuals. Assay used: immunoSEQ multiplex PCR; TCRdb lists only in-frame clones, some missing. Of 1.4 million to 1.5 million clones in the sample, roughly 97% were seen once. The CDR3 is 15 amino acids. Germline V gives CDR1 MDHEN, CDR2 SYDVKM. V was clipped by 5 bases and J by 8 bases; unmatched bases: 7. This clonotype originated in a man aged 30-40 years in good health. V usage is TRBV28 and J usage is TRBJ2-1, with 12 bases that match TRBD1. Sequencing was done on a sample of naive CD4+ T cells sorted from blood. Described subset: CD45RA+ positively selected. CDR3 in DNA: TGTGCCAGCAGTGGTCGGGACAGGGGGCGAGATGAGCAGTTCTTC. This sequence encodes CASSGRDRGRDEQFF.